Shown below are 14 T cell receptor beta chains from a single sample sequenced in a study of read filtering for tumor transcriptome and immune sequencing. Molecular barcoded adaptors covering alpha/delta and beta/gamma chains were used on 400 ng RNA. TCRdb redid the calling of the reads with MiXCR, one entry per CDR3 protein. The sample holds about 45,000 distinct CDR3 sequences, 20% seen once. The sequencing sample was made of a population of CD138-negative cells sorted from bone marrow. These receptor sequences come from a donor over 35 with multiple myeloma.

In its sample, this clonotype was seen many times. The chain has TRBV28 and TRBJ1-5; unclear D gene. CDR1 is MDHEN and CDR2 is SYDVKM in the germline V gene. The V gene lost 2 bases and the J gene lost 5 bases, with 19 bases spanning the gap. The CDR3 is 17 amino acids. CDR3 sequence: CASSLTHGRRRDQPQHF. CDR3 in DNA: TGTGCCAGCAGTTTAACCCACGGACGGCGTCGGGATCAGCCCCAGCATTTT.

The sample holds many counts of this clonotype. The rearrangement uses TRBV29-1 and TRBJ2-2; no definite D call. From germline, CDR1 is SQVTM and CDR2 ANQGSEA. This CDR3 comprises 15 residues. V was clipped by 5 bases and J by 4 bases, with 17 bases between them. CDR3 DNA: TGCAGCGTTTCAGGTCCTTCGGCTCGCACCGGGGAGCTGTTTTTT. Its protein product is CSVSGPSARTGELFF.

This clonotype was recorded at least ten times. The gene calls are TRBV7-9 and TRBJ1-1; D ambiguous. CDR3 length: 12 amino acids. V was trimmed by 3 bases and J by 13 bases, leaving 15 bases between them. Germline V gives CDR1 SEHNR, CDR2 FQNEAQ (reference sequence). CDR3 amino acids: CASSFGEGMVFF. The CDR3, as DNA: TGTGCCAGCAGCTTCGGGGAGGGAATGGTTTTCTTT.

The chain is built from TRBV5-5 and TRBJ2-5, with 10 bases lining up with TRBD2. The CDR3 contains 16 residues. CDR1 is SGHKS, CDR2 YYEKEE, per germline (reference sequence). V lost 4 bases to trimming and J lost 2 bases; unmatched junction nucleotides: 8. The DNA of the CDR3 is TGTGCCAGCAGCCTACCGACTAGCGGGCCGCAAGAGACCCAGTACTTC. It translates to CASSLPTSGPQETQYF.

This clonotype was seen many times. The chain recombines TRBV29-1 with TRBJ2-1; TRBD2 might be the D (6 bases). Germline V gene lookup returns CDR1 SQVTM and CDR2 ANQGSEA. Trimming shortened V by 7 bases and J by 3 bases, and 10 bases separated the two germline ends. The CDR3 consists of 12 residues. The CDR3 region is CSALTSYNEQFF. The CDR3 DNA is TGCAGCGCTCTGACTAGCTACAATGAGCAGTTCTTC.

This clonotype was seen a few times. The chain joins TRBV21-1 to TRBJ2-7; TRBD1, the table's D call, was not compared with the DNA. TRBV21-1 is a pseudogene segment. The CDR3 loop spans 13 amino acids. In DNA form, the CDR3 reads TGTGCCAGAGCTCAGGGTTTATCCTACGAGCAGTACTTC. Residues: CARAQGLSYEQYF.

This clonotype was found many times. The chain links TRBV7-2 to TRBJ2-7; 9 positions match TRBD2. Germline CDR1 is SGHTA and CDR2 is FQGNSA. J gave up 0 bases and V 0 bases, and 9 bases lay outside the gene matches. The CDR3 is made up of 18 amino acids. The CDR3 reads CASSLALGLAGNSYEQYF. The CDR3 coding sequence is TGTGCCAGCAGCTTAGCGCTCGGGCTAGCGGGAAACTCCTACGAGCAGTACTTC.

This clonotype was counted at least ten times. The genes are TRBV2 and TRBJ1-6, with D possibly being TRBD1 (6 bases). V was shortened by 1 base and J by 0 bases, with 10 bases between the two germline ends. Germline loops: CDR1 SNHLY, CDR2 FYNNEI. This CDR3 spans 17 amino acids. CDR3 region: CASSEEGGTSYNSPLHF. CDR3 DNA sequence: TGTGCCAGCAGTGAAGAAGGGGGGACCTCCTATAATTCACCCCTCCACTTT.

This clonotype was observed at least ten times. The chain links TRBV28 to TRBJ2-1, with D possibly matching TRBD2 (6 bases). V shed 4 bases and J shed 0 bases, with 10 bases lying between them. There are 15 residues in the CDR3. From germline, CDR1 is MDHEN and CDR2 SYDVKM. CDR3 nucleotide sequence: TGTGCCAGCAGTTCCGGGACTGCCTCCTACAATGAGCAGTTCTTC. It specifies CASSSGTASYNEQFF. The whole variable domain, remainder taken from reference TRBV28 and TRBJ2-1, is DVKVTQSSRYLVKRTGEKVFLECVQDMDHENMFWYRQDPGLGLRLIYFSYDVKMKEKGDIPEGYSVSREKKERFSLILESASTNQTSMYLCASSSGTASYNEQFFGPGTRLTVL.

Ten or more counts support this clonotype. The rearrangement uses TRBV3-1 and TRBJ2-2, with 8 nucleotides matching TRBD2. Germline V gene data show CDR1 as LGHDT and CDR2 as YNNKEL (reference sequence). V lost 5 bases to trimming and J lost 0 bases; unmatched junction nucleotides: 5. There are 16 residues in the CDR3. In DNA, the CDR3 is TGTGCCAGCAGCTCACAACTAGCGGCGAACACCGGGGAGCTGTTTTTT. Protein sequence: CASSSQLAANTGELFF.

This clonotype showed up many times. This chain connects TRBV2 to TRBJ2-5; TRBD1 aligns across 9 bases. The CDR3 totals 14 residues. V was clipped by 6 bases and J by 5 bases; unmatched bases: 7. Looked up from germline, CDR1 is SNHLY and CDR2 is FYNNEI. The CDR3 is CASSAGQGFETQYF. CDR3 coding DNA: TGTGCCAGCAGCGCAGGACAGGGGTTTGAGACCCAGTACTTC.

This clonotype has a count of ten or more. The gene calls are TRBV3-1 and TRBJ1-5, with 7 bases fitting TRBD1. There are 16 residues in the CDR3. Germline-derived CDR1 and CDR2 are LGHDT and YNNKEL (reference sequence). The trim removed 5 bases at V and 2 bases at J, leaving 9 bases unmatched. The CDR3 protein is CASSFGDSGGNQPQHF. The CDR3 DNA sequence: TGTGCCAGCAGCTTCGGGGACAGTGGGGGCAATCAGCCCCAGCATTTT.

In this sample, this clonotype turned up many times. This rearrangement joins TRBV7-2 to TRBJ2-5, with D tentatively TRBD2 (5 bases). CDR3 length: 14 residues. The V end lost 1 base, the J end lost 4 bases, and 10 bases lay between the germline ends. Germline lookup yields CDR1 SGHTA and CDR2 FQGNSA. The CDR3 here is CASSLGNRGETQYF. CDR3 bases: TGTGCCAGCAGCTTAGGAAACCGGGGAGAGACCCAGTACTTC.

This clonotype was detected ten times or more. The rearrangement joins TRBV27 to TRBJ2-5, with D perhaps matching TRBD1 (5 bases). Germline V lookup: CDR1 MNHEY, CDR2 SMNVEV (reference sequence). V lost 8 bases to trimming and J lost 2 bases, with 18 bases between them. This CDR3 spans 15 amino acids. The CDR3 DNA follows: TGTGCCAGCTCATCGCAGGGTGGGATGCAAGAGACCCAGTACTTC. Translating gives CASSSQGGMQETQYF.